This entry is about one TCR beta chain. Its antigen is as yet unknown. The source of the sample is a study of T cell clonotyping in hematopoietic cell transplantation. The study's findings and limits: Higher Inverse Simpson Index values in graft donor and pretransplant recipient predicted broader posttransplant TCR diversity. Few recipient clonotypes overlapped donors; over 95% were de novo at given depth. CD4 and CD8 repertoire contributions could not be separated without sorting. Pathologically expanded recipient clonotypes increased progressively from day 30 to day 180 as diversity fell.

The CDR3 consists of 18 residues. Germline V gene sequence: CDR1 SGDLS, CDR2 YYNGEE. Unmatched junction bases numbered 14, after V lost 4 bases and J lost 4 bases. The data were produced by immunoSEQ multiplex PCR, yet TCRdb's version contains in-frame clones alone and is incomplete. The sample includes about 8,700 clones, 65% to 90% of them seen just once. The chain has TRBV9 and TRBJ2-5; TRBD2 matches at 12 bases. The sequence derives from a female patient younger than 45 who had an allogeneic stem cell transplant, so the T cells may come from the graft donor. Some clones in this sample may be carry-over from other donors' samples. The starting material was PBMCs, obtained 180 days after allogeneic stem cell transplant. The chain's CDR3 is CASSPGGLAGGPGETQYF. CDR3 nucleotide sequence: TGTGCCAGCAGCCCCGGGGGGCTAGCGGGGGGGCCGGGAGAGACCCAGTACTTC.